This T cell receptor (beta chain) is from a study of blood T cell repertoires in COVID-19. Across the study: COVID-19 samples, acute and convalescent, were from the United States, Italy and Spain. T cells, B-cell-depleted T cells, or PBMCs supplied cDNA or gDNA.

In the source study's methods: How many nucleated cells were present was estimated from reference gene primer amplification. Sequencing was performed with immunoSEQ multiplex PCR; in TCRdb, only in-frame clones are kept and a portion is missing. The V and J calls and clone size were taken over from that table, and D and trimming were inferred from the DNA. Among approximately 150,000 clones listed, roughly three quarters were seen once. This clone has more than one count but fewer than ten. The V segment lost 6 bases and the J segment 6 bases; nucleotides outside the gene matches: 6. The CDR3 is 13 amino acids. Germline V CDR1 and CDR2: LGHNT, FRNRAP.

This sequence originates from a man aged 55-75 years with acute or convalescent COVID-19. The specimen sequenced was peripheral blood. This chain joins TRBV12-5 and TRBJ1-2; 8 bases agree with TRBD1. CDR3 loop: CASGPRTGNGYTF. As DNA, the CDR3 is TGTGCTAGTGGCCCCCGGACAGGGAATGGCTACACCTTC. Supplemented by reference TRBV12-5 and TRBJ1-2, the full variable domain reads DARVTQTPRHKVTEMGQEVTMRCQPILGHNTVFWYRQTMMQGLELLAYFRNRAPLDDSGMPKDRFSAEMPDATLATLKIQPSEPRDSAVYFCASGPRTGNGYTFGSGTRLTVV.